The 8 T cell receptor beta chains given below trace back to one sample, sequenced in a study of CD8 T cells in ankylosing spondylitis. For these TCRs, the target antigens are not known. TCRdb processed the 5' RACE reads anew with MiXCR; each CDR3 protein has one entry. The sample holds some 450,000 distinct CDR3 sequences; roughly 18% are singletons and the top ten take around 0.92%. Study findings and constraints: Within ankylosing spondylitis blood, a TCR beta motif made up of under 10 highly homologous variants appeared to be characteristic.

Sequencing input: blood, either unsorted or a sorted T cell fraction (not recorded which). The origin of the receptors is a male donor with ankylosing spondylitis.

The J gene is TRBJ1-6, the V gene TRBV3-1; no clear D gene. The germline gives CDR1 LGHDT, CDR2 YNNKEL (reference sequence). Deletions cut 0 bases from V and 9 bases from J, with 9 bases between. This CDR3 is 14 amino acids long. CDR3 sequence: CASSQDTRPSPLHF. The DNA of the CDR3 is TGTGCCAGCAGCCAAGATACCCGACCTTCACCCCTCCACTTT.

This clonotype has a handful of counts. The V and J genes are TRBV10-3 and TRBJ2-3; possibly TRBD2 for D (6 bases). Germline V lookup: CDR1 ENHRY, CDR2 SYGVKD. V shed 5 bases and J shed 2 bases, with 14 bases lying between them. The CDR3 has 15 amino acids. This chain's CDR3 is CAISPGGPDTDTQYF. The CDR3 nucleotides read TGTGCCATCAGTCCCGGGGGACCCGACACAGATACGCAGTATTTT.

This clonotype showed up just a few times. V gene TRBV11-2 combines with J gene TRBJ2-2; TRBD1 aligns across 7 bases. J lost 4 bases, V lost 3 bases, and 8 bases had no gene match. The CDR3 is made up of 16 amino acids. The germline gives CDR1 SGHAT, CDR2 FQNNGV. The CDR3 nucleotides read TGTGCCAGCAGCTTTTGGGACAGCCCTCTCACCGGGGAGCTGTTTTTT. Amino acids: CASSFWDSPLTGELFF.

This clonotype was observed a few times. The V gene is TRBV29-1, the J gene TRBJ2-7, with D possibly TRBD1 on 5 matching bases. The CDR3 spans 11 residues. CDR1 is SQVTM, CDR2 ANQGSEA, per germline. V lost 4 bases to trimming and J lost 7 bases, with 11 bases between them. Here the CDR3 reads CSVGAGIEQYF. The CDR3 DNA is TGCAGCGTTGGGGCAGGGATTGAGCAGTACTTC.

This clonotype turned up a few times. CDR3 residues: CASSSSIMNTEAFF. The CDR3 DNA follows: TGTGCCAGCAGCTCGTCAATCATGAACACTGAAGCTTTCTTT. The chain has TRBV7-2 and TRBJ1-1, with no clear D. The CDR3 extends over 14 amino acids. V was cut by 4 bases and J by 0 bases, with 9 bases left in between. Germline CDR1 and CDR2: SGHTA and FQGNSA.

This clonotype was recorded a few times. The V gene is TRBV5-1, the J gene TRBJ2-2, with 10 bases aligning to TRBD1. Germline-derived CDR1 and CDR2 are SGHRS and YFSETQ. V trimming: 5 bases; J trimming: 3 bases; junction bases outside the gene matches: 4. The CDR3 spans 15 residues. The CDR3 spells CASRDRGIDTGELFF. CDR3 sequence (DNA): TGCGCCAGCAGGGACAGGGGGATTGACACCGGGGAGCTGTTTTTT.

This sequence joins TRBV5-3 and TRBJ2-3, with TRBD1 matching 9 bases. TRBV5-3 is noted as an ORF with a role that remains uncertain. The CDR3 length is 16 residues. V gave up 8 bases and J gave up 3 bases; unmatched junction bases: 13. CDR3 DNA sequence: TGTGCCAGGAGCCGGAGTTGGGACAGGGATACAGATACGCAGTATTTT. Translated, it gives CARSRSWDRDTDTQYF.

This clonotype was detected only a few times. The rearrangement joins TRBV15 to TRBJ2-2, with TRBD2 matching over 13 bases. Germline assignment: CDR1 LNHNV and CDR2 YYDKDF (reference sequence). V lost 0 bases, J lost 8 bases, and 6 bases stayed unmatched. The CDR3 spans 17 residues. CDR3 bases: TGTGCCACCAGCAGAGATTTTGGGACTAGCGGGACTGGGGAGCTGTTTTTT. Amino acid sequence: CATSRDFGTSGTGELFF.